The following is a T cell receptor (beta chain) sequence with its context. The sample belongs to a study of control samples from healthy donors and cancer patients. The CDR3 has 14 residues. Per the germline V gene, CDR1 is SGHRS and CDR2 is YFSETQ. Trimming stripped 5 bases from V and 0 bases from J, with 8 bases between. Measured with immunoSEQ multiplex PCR; TCRdb has only the in-frame clones, and not every one. The data show 95,000 to 100,000 clones, with approximately 90% seen just once and about 7.8% held by the top ten. The chain carries TRBV5-1 and TRBJ2-2, with a possible D match to TRBD2 (5 bases). Sequences were obtained from blood. The sequence was collected from a man aged 25 to 40 in good health. CDR3 residues: CASREVTNTGELFF. DNA for the CDR3: TGCGCCAGCAGGGAGGTAACGAACACCGGGGAGCTGTTTTTT.